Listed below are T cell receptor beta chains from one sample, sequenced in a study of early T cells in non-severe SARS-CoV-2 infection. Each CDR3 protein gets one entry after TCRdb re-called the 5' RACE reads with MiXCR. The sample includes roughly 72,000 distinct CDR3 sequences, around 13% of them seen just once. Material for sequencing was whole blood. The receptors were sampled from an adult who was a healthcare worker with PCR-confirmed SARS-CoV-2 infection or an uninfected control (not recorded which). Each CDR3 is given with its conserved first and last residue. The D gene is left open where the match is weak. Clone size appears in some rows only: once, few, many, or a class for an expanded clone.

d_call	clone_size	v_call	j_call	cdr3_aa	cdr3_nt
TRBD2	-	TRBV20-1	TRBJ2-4	CSARGLAGSIQYF	TGCAGTGCTAGGGGTCTAGCGGGAAGCATTCAGTACTTC
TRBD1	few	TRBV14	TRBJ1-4	CASSQPDRGEKLFF	TGTGCCAGCAGCCAACCGGACAGGGGCGAAAAACTGTTTTTT
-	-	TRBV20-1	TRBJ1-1	CSARSDSRITEAFF	TGCAGTGCTAGATCGGACAGTCGTATTACGGAAGCTTTCTTT
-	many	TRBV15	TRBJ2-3	CATSREVPGSDTQYF	TGTGCCACCAGCAGAGAGGTTCCGGGATCAGATACGCAGTATTTT
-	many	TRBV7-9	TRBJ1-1	CASSSTLWGNTEAFF	TGTGCCAGCAGCTCCACGTTATGGGGAAACACTGAAGCTTTCTTT
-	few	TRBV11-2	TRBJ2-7	CASSHPGASPSGYEQYF	TGTGCCAGCAGCCACCCGGGGGCTAGCCCCAGCGGTTACGAGCAGTACTTC
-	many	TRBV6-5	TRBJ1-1	CASSFSGGTGTEAFF	TGTGCCAGCAGCTTCTCCGGGGGGACGGGCACTGAAGCTTTCTTT
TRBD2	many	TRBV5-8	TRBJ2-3	CASSFGLAGAWEDTQYF	TGTGCCAGCAGCTTCGGTCTAGCGGGGGCTTGGGAAGATACGCAGTATTTT
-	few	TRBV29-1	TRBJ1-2	CSVSGGDGYTF	TGCAGCGTGTCAGGTGGCGATGGCTACACCTTC
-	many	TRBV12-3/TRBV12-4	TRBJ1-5	CASSDSGIPYQPQHF	TGTGCCAGCAGCGACTCGGGGATTCCTTATCAGCCCCAGCATTTT
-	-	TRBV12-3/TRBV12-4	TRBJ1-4	CASSLYKGATNEKLFF	TGTGCCAGCAGTTTATACAAGGGAGCAACTAATGAAAAACTGTTTTTT
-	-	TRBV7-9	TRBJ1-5	CASSLSGDLNSNQPQHF	TGTGCCAGCAGCTTATCAGGGGACCTCAATAGCAATCAGCCCCAGCATTTT
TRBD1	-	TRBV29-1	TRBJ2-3	CSVVWVRGRADTQYF	TGCAGCGTCGTATGGGTAAGGGGGCGCGCAGATACGCAGTATTTT
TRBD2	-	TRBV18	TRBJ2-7	CASSPVGGRTPCEQYF	TGTGCCAGCTCACCGGTCGGGGGGAGGACCCCCTGCGAGCAGTACTTC
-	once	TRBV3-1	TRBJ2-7	CASSQTVNYEQYF	TGTGCCAGCAGTCAGACGGTGAACTACGAGCAGTACTTC
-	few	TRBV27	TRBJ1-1	CASLSVNTEAFF	TGTGCCAGCCTTTCAGTGAACACTGAAGCTTTCTTT
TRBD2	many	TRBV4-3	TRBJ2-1	CASSHLAAPYNEQFF	TGCGCCAGCAGCCATCTAGCGGCCCCCTACAATGAGCAGTTCTTC
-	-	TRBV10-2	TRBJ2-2	CASSEIFWGNNTGELFF	TGCGCCAGCAGTGAGATTTTCTGGGGGAACAACACCGGGGAGCTGTTTTTT
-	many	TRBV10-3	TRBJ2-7	CAIRGTSSYEQYF	TGTGCCATCAGGGGGACCTCTTCCTACGAGCAGTACTTC
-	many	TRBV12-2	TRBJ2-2	CASRTGTGDGNTGELFF	TGTGCAAGTCGGACCGGGACAGGGGACGGGAACACCGGGGAGCTGTTTTTT
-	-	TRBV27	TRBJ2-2	CASSHLGVTGELFF	TGTGCCAGCAGTCACCTGGGGGTCACCGGGGAGCTGTTTTTT
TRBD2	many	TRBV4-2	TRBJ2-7	CASSHLGAGASYEQYF	TGTGCCAGCAGCCACCTAGGAGCGGGGGCTTCCTACGAGCAGTACTTC
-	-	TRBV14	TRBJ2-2	CASSQLPNTGELFF	TGTGCCAGCAGCCAACTCCCGAACACCGGGGAGCTGTTTTTT
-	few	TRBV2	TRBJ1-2	CASSNWGDGYTF	TGTGCCAGCAGTAACTGGGGCGATGGCTACACCTTC
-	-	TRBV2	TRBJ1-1	CASKTGQTNTEAFF	TGTGCCAGCAAGACGGGGCAGACGAACACTGAAGCTTTCTTT
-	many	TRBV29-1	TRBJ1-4	CSVSRDTNEKLFF	TGCAGCGTTTCGCGGGACACTAATGAAAAACTGTTTTTT
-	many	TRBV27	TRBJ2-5	CASSGGETQYF	TGTGCCAGCAGCGGAGGAGAGACCCAGTACTTC
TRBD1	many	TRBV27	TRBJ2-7	CASSPPGQGNYEQYF	TGTGCCAGCAGTCCCCCGGGACAGGGTAATTACGAGCAGTACTTC
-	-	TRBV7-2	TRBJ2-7	CASSDRLLSYEQYF	TGTGCCAGCAGCGATCGCCTCCTTTCCTACGAGCAGTACTTC
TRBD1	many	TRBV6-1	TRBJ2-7	CASSPDGAGGYEQYF	TGTGCCAGCAGTCCCGACGGGGCAGGGGGATACGAGCAGTACTTC
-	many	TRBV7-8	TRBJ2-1	CASSQSRSYNEQFF	TGTGCCAGCAGCCAGAGCCGCTCCTACAATGAGCAGTTCTTC
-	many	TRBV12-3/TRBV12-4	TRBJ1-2	CASSQGTAYGYTF	TGTGCCAGCAGCCAGGGGACGGCTTATGGCTACACCTTC
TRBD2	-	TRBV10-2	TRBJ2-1	CASSDPTSGRTEQFF	TGCGCCAGCAGTGACCCGACTAGCGGGAGAACTGAGCAGTTCTTC
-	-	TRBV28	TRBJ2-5	CASGNGDQETQYF	TGTGCCAGCGGTAACGGGGACCAAGAGACCCAGTACTTC
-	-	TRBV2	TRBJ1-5	CASSGVPSNQPQHF	TGTGCCAGCAGTGGAGTCCCTAGCAATCAGCCCCAGCATTTT
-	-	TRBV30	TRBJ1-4	CAWSVRSNEKLFF	TGTGCCTGGAGTGTTAGAAGTAATGAAAAACTGTTTTTT
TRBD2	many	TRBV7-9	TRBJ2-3	CASSRGLAGGPDTDTQYF	TGTGCCAGCAGCCGGGGACTAGCGGGGGGGCCTGACACAGATACGCAGTATTTT
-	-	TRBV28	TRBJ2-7	CASSFVGEAREQYF	TGTGCCAGCAGTTTCGTGGGGGAGGCTCGCGAGCAGTACTTC
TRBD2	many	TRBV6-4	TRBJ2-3	CASSDSTSGGADTQYF	TGTGCCAGCAGTGACTCGACTAGCGGGGGGGCAGATACGCAGTATTTT
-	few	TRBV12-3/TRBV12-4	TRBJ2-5	CASSLQGYQETQYF	TGTGCCAGCAGTTTACAGGGGTATCAAGAGACCCAGTACTTC
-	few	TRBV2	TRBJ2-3	CASSENQVLTDTQYF	TGTGCCAGCAGTGAAAATCAAGTACTCACAGATACGCAGTATTTT
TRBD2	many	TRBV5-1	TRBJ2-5	CASSAGLAGEETQYF	TGCGCCAGCAGCGCCGGACTAGCGGGGGAAGAGACCCAGTACTTC
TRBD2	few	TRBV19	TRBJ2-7	CASSPGLAGAREQYF	TGTGCCAGTAGCCCTGGACTAGCGGGAGCACGAGAGCAGTACTTC
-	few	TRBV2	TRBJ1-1	CASSYWTANTEAFF	TGTGCCAGCAGTTATTGGACAGCGAACACTGAAGCTTTCTTT
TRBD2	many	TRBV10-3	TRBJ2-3	CAISESAGGPTDTQYF	TGTGCCATCAGTGAGTCTGCGGGGGGGCCGACAGATACGCAGTATTTT
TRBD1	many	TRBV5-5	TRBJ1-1	CASSLGRGPNTEAFF	TGTGCCAGCAGCTTGGGCAGGGGGCCGAACACTGAAGCTTTCTTT